This T cell receptor (beta chain) appears in the sequencing data of a study of CD8+CD57+ T cells in acquired aplastic anemia. Turning to the study itself: Sorted CD4+ and CD8+ cells yielded around 3.2 ug of DNA on average.

Study findings and constraints: The same twenty-nine CD8+ CDR3 sequences occurred in patients and in controls.

For sequencing, patients were chosen who had shown expansion of CD8+CD57+ cells by flow cytometry. Each patient carried a diagnosis of severe acquired aplastic anemia. Note on this clonotype: The antigen remains unidentified.

With 6 bases clipped from V and 5 bases from J, the junction kept 9 bases outside the gene matches. This CDR3 is 14 amino acids long. Germline-derived CDR1 and CDR2 are DFQATT and SNEGSKA (reference sequence). According to the study, genomic DNA was the template for TCR beta VDJ and CDR3 profiling. TCRdb re-called the reads through MiXCR, storing one row per CDR3 protein. The repertoire consists of 450,000 to 550,000 distinct CDR3 sequences, with around 33% occurring once and the leading ten covering about 0.8%. The chain recombines TRBV20-1 with TRBJ1-2; the match to TRBD1 covers 10 bases. Material for sequencing was sorted CD4+, CD8+, or CD8+CD57+ T cells (not recorded which) from PBMCs. This TCR was sampled from a human donor with aplastic anemia. The CDR3 sequence is CSASSPGQGYGYTF. The CDR3, as DNA: TGCAGTGCCAGCTCACCGGGACAGGGGTATGGCTACACCTTC.